The rows below give T cell receptor beta chains drawn from one sample of a study of T cells in Graves' hyperthyroidism and ophthalmopathy. TCRdb processed the multiplex PCR reads anew with MiXCR; each CDR3 protein has one entry. The sample holds hundreds of thousands of distinct CDR3 sequences, 11% to 15% seen once. The material sequenced was blood. These receptors originate from a woman aged 18-29 years with Graves' hyperthyroidism. Each CDR3 is given with its conserved first and last residue. The D gene is left open where the match is weak. The size of a clone is reported for some rows only, either as once, few or many, or as a class for expanded clones.

j_call	v_call	d_call	clone_size	cdr3_aa	cdr3_nt
TRBJ1-1	TRBV4-1	-	few	CASSQLPGAGEAFF	TGCGCCAGCAGCCAACTACCAGGGGCCGGTGAAGCTTTCTTT
TRBJ2-5	TRBV28	-	many	CASSPPAQGGETQYF	TGTGCCAGCAGTCCGCCCGCTCAGGGTGGGGAGACCCAGTACTTC
TRBJ2-3	TRBV28	TRBD2	many	CASSLFIGRNADTQYF	TGTGCCAGCAGTTTATTTATCGGGAGGAACGCAGATACGCAGTATTTT
TRBJ2-5	TRBV6-5	TRBD2	-	CASSSRGLAGGTQYF	TGTGCCAGCAGTTCCCGGGGACTAGCTGGGGGGACCCAGTACTTC
TRBJ2-3	TRBV24-1	TRBD2	many	CATSDFAGVPDTQYF	TGTGCCACCAGTGATTTCGCGGGAGTCCCGGATACGCAGTATTTT
TRBJ2-5	TRBV18	-	many	CASSQQAGGETQYF	TGTGCCAGCTCACAACAGGCCGGAGGAGAGACCCAGTACTTC
TRBJ2-3	TRBV2	-	-	CASSYSFRGETDTQYF	TGTGCCAGCAGTTACTCGTTTCGGGGAGAGACAGATACGCAGTATTTT
TRBJ1-2	TRBV18	-	many	CASSPSQQGYTF	TGTGCCAGCTCACCCTCTCAGCAGGGCTACACCTTC
TRBJ2-3	TRBV29-1	TRBD2	many	CSVDSGRSTDTQYF	TGCAGCGTGGATAGCGGGAGGAGCACAGATACGCAGTATTTT
TRBJ2-1	TRBV5-1	TRBD2	few	CASNLEVGRAYNEQFF	TGCGCCAGCAACCTGGAGGTCGGGAGGGCCTACAATGAGCAGTTCTTC
TRBJ2-2	TRBV18	TRBD1	many	CASSRQGTGELFF	TGTGCCAGCTCGCGACAGGGCACCGGGGAGCTGTTTTTT
TRBJ1-1	TRBV7-9	TRBD1	many	CASSPNRQGWNTEAFF	TGTGCCAGCAGTCCAAATCGACAGGGGTGGAACACTGAAGCTTTCTTT
TRBJ1-1	TRBV3-1	TRBD1	many	CASSPGDRGRGAFF	TGTGCCAGCAGCCCAGGGGACAGGGGGCGAGGAGCTTTCTTT
TRBJ1-3	TRBV4-1	TRBD1	many	CASSQDWDRRASGNTIYF	TGCGCCAGCAGCCAAGATTGGGACAGGAGGGCCTCTGGAAACACCATATATTTT
TRBJ2-3	TRBV5-1	-	many	CASSGSRTDTQYF	TGCGCCAGCAGTGGCAGCCGCACAGATACGCAGTATTTT
TRBJ1-4	TRBV12-3/TRBV12-4	-	-	CASSLRPGTNEKLFF	TGTGCCAGCAGTTTGAGACCGGGAACTAATGAAAAACTGTTTTTT
TRBJ2-3	TRBV7-8	TRBD2	many	CASSLEAPPGGPIDTQYF	TGTGCCAGCAGCTTAGAAGCCCCCCCGGGAGGGCCGATAGATACGCAGTATTTT
TRBJ2-1	TRBV9	-	-	CASSVDGLSYNEQFF	TGTGCCAGCAGCGTAGACGGTCTCTCCTACAATGAGCAGTTCTTC
TRBJ1-5	TRBV20-1	-	many	CSARGAFNQPQHF	TGCAGTGCCCGGGGAGCCTTTAATCAGCCCCAGCATTTT
TRBJ1-1	TRBV6-1	-	many	CASSEGWEGTEAFF	TGTGCCAGCAGTGAAGGATGGGAGGGCACTGAAGCTTTCTTT
TRBJ2-2	TRBV19	-	few	CATKAGAGTNTGELFF	TGTGCCACTAAGGCCGGGGCAGGGACGAACACCGGGGAGCTGTTTTTT
TRBJ2-1	TRBV20-1	TRBD2	-	CRLQRGPYNEQFF	TGCAGACTTCAGCGGGGGCCCTACAATGAGCAGTTCTTC
TRBJ2-1	TRBV12-3/TRBV12-4	TRBD2	many	CASRRGLAVLGDEQFF	TGTGCCAGCAGACGGGGACTAGCGGTTCTTGGGGATGAGCAGTTCTTC
TRBJ2-7	TRBV6-1	-	many	CASSLPTGHSYEQYF	TGTGCCAGCAGCCTACCGACTGGACACTCCTACGAGCAGTACTTC
TRBJ2-2	TRBV2	-	few	CASSDRLFTGELFF	TGTGCCAGCAGTGATCGCCTATTCACCGGGGAGCTGTTTTTT
TRBJ2-3	TRBV7-2	TRBD2	-	CASSLGWTSGRDTQYF	TGTGCCAGCAGCTTAGGATGGACTAGCGGGAGGGATACGCAGTATTTT
TRBJ1-1	TRBV5-1	TRBD1	-	CASSARGVGRGLVGTEAFF	TGCGCCAGCAGCGCCCGCGGAGTTGGCAGGGGGCTTGTGGGCACTGAAGCTTTCTTT
TRBJ1-1	TRBV9	TRBD1	-	CASSQGQENTEALF	TGTGCCAGCAGCCAGGGACAGGAGAACACTGAAGCTCTCTTT
TRBJ2-4	TRBV20-1	TRBD1	many	CSAPDREAKNIQYF	TGCAGTGCTCCGGACAGGGAGGCCAAAAACATTCAGTACTTC
TRBJ1-1	TRBV6-5	TRBD1	-	CASSWSPGQGTEAFF	TGTGCCAGCAGTTGGAGTCCGGGACAGGGGACTGAAGCTTTCTTT
TRBJ2-5	TRBV20-1	TRBD2	few	CSASSGRLPQETQYF	TGCAGTGCGAGTAGCGGGAGGCTCCCTCAAGAGACCCAGTACTTC
TRBJ2-5	TRBV7-9	TRBD2	many	CASSFGSGGKETQYF	TGTGCCAGCAGCTTTGGCTCGGGGGGGAAAGAGACCCAGTACTTC
TRBJ2-7	TRBV7-2	TRBD2	many	CASSRLRTSGSTVYEQYF	TGTGCCAGCAGCCGACTTCGGACTAGCGGGAGCACGGTGTACGAGCAGTACTTC
TRBJ2-5	TRBV20-1	TRBD1	few	CSAGMTGPETQYF	TGCAGTGCCGGTATGACAGGGCCAGAGACCCAGTACTTC
TRBJ1-3	TRBV29-1	-	few	CSVATGYSGNTIYF	TGCAGCGTTGCTACAGGGTACTCTGGAAACACCATATATTTT
TRBJ2-7	TRBV20-1	-	few	CSARETGDQVADEQYF	TGCAGTGCTAGAGAAACAGGTGACCAAGTAGCGGACGAGCAGTACTTC
TRBJ2-7	TRBV7-8	-	many	CASSFRQMEQYF	TGTGCCAGCAGCTTTCGCCAGATGGAGCAGTACTTC
TRBJ2-3	TRBV7-3	-	many	CASSFGGTSTQYF	TGTGCCAGCAGCTTCGGGGGCACGAGTACGCAGTATTTT
TRBJ1-2	TRBV5-4	TRBD1	many	CASSLGTGNYGYTF	TGTGCCAGCAGCTTGGGGACAGGGAACTATGGCTACACCTTC
TRBJ2-1	TRBV28	-	many	CASSMRRKGEQFF	TGTGCCAGCAGCATGAGGAGAAAGGGTGAGCAGTTCTTC
TRBJ1-1	TRBV12-3/TRBV12-4	-	many	CASSFPRGAIPEAFF	TGTGCCAGCAGCTTCCCCCGGGGCGCCATCCCTGAAGCTTTCTTT
TRBJ2-2	TRBV6-2/TRBV6-3	-	many	CASERFTNTGELFF	TGTGCCAGCGAAAGGTTCACGAACACCGGGGAGCTGTTTTTT
TRBJ2-1	TRBV6-6	-	few	CASSYSRERYNEQFF	TGTGCCAGCAGTTACTCACGGGAACGGTACAATGAGCAGTTCTTC
TRBJ2-1	TRBV20-1	TRBD2	-	CSARIRDYYNEQFF	TGCAGTGCTAGAATACGGGACTACTACAATGAGCAGTTCTTC
TRBJ2-1	TRBV11-2	TRBD2	many	CASRMKSGMGEQFF	TGTGCCAGCAGAATGAAGAGCGGGATGGGTGAGCAGTTCTTC
TRBJ2-3	TRBV12-3/TRBV12-4	-	-	CASSLGTADTQYF	TGTGCCAGCAGTTTAGGGACAGCAGATACGCAGTATTTT
TRBJ1-5	TRBV4-1	-	many	CASSQDWGGKQPQHF	TGCGCCAGCAGCCAAGATTGGGGGGGGAAACAGCCCCAGCATTTT